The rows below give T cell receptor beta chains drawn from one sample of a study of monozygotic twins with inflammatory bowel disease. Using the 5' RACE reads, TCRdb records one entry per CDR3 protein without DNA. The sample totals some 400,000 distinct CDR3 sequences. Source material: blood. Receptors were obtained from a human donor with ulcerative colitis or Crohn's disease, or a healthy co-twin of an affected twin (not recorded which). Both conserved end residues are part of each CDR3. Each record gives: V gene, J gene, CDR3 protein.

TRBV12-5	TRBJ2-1	CASGPWMPGNEQFF
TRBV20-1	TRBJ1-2	CSARDLKGYTF
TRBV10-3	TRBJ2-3	CAISDGGDTQYF
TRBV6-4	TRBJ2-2	CASSRDNRAGELFF
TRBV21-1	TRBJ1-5	CAEMDGLVYSNQPQHF
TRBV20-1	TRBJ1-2	CSASKTSSYGYTF
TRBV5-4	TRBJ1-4	CASSTGNEKLFF
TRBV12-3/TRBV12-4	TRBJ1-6	CATRGGSYNSPLHF
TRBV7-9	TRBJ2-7	CASSSGLAGRYEQYF
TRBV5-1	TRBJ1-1	CASSPRSSPEAFF
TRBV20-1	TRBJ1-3	CSARPPGSGNTIYF
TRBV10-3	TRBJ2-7	CAISHPGRPKGYEQYF
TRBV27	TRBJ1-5	CAIGRGKSNQPQHF
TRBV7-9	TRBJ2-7	CASSLEGTISEQYF
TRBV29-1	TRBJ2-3	CSVEPSGHLEADTQYF
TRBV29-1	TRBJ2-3	CSVQREWDPDTQYF
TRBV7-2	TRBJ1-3	CASSLVTGLGGNTIYF
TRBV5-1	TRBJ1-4	CASSFQGEPREKLFF
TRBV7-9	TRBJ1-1	CASSLTIGSVSTEAFF
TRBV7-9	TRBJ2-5	CASSSWAIQETQYF
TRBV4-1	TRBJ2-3	CASSQDPSRTSGGTDTQYF
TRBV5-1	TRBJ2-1	CASSPSLAGYSYNEQFF
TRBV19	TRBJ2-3	CASKQGPATDTQYF
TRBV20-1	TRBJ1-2	CSARQRVDYGYTF
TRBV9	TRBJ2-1	CASSVSTSVSYNEQFF
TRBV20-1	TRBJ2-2	CSAKTSGIVHGELFF
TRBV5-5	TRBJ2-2	CASSFFPGRVINGELFF
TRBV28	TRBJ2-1	CASSSRSLDEQFF
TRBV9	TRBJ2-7	CASSERGTASYEQYF
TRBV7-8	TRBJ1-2	CASSLAPGPAGGYTF
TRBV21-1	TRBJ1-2	CASSNPQGQDYGYTF
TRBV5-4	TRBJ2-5	CASSFGQKQETQYF
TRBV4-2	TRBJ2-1	CASSQDHWREGQFF
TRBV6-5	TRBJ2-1	CASSYSRGGHSYNEQFF
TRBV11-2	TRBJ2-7	CASSYYYAPAGDHEQYF
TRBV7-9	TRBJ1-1	CASSSTGSRSEAFF
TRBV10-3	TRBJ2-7	CAIRPGIRPYEQYF
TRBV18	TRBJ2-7	CASSPPGLAGGLYEQYF
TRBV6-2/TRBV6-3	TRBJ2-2	CASSYSSGGPGTGELFF
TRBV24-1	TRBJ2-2	CATSTSGPNTGELFF
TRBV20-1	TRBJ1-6	CSARDQYDPNRSPLHF
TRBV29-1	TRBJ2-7	CSVKGGTAYEQYF
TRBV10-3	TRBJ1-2	CAISGTGGFYGYTF
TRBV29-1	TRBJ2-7	CSVWSRGRDEQYF
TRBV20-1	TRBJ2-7	CSAIPYAYEQYF